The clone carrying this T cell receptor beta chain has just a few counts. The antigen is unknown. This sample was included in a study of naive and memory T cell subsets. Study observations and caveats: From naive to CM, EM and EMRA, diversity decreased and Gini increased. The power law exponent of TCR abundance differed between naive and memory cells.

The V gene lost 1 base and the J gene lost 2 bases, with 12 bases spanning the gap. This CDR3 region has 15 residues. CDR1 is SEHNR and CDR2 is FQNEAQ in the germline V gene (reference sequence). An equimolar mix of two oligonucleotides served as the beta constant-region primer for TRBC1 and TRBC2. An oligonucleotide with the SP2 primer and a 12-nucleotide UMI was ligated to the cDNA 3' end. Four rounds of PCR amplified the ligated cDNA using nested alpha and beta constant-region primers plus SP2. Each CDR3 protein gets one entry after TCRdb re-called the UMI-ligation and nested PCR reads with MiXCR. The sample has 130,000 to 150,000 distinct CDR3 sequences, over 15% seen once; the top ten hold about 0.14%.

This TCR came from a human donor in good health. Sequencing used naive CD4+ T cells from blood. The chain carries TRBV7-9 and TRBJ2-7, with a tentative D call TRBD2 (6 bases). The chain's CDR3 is CASSLEEGRAYEQYF. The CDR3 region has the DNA TGTGCCAGCAGCTTAGAGGAGGGCAGGGCCTACGAGCAGTACTTC.